The present T cell receptor beta chain was sequenced within a study of Ad26.COV2.S vaccination and SARS-CoV-2 variants. For the study at large: Dosing was one shot or two shots 56 days apart.

As for this clone: Its antigen is as yet unknown.

Points from the study as a whole: A substantial breadth of spike-specific CD8+ and CD4+ T cell responses after vaccination has been reported.

Treatment: 19 received Ad26.COV2.S at low or high dose, single or two shots; about 5 received placebo; per-sample allocation not given. At day 63 after the first vaccine or placebo injection, samples were drawn. Profiled with immunoSEQ multiplex PCR; TCRdb holds only in-frame clones, not every one. The sample has some 410,000 clones; approximately 90% are singletons. Per the germline V gene, CDR1 is MNHEY and CDR2 is SVGEGT. The germline V and J ends were trimmed by 4 bases and 8 bases, with 13 bases remaining between them. The CDR3 runs to 13 residues. The specimen comprised peripheral blood, sampled in a trial of Ad26.COV2.S vaccine versus placebo. V usage is TRBV6-2 or TRBV6-3 and J usage is TRBJ2-3, with D hard to call. This TCR came from a person aged 18-65 years who received the Ad26.COV2.S COVID-19 vaccine or a placebo. CDR3 sequence (DNA): TGTGCCAGCAGTTGGTCGGTCTACAGTACGCAGTATTTT. Translating gives CASSWSVYSTQYF.